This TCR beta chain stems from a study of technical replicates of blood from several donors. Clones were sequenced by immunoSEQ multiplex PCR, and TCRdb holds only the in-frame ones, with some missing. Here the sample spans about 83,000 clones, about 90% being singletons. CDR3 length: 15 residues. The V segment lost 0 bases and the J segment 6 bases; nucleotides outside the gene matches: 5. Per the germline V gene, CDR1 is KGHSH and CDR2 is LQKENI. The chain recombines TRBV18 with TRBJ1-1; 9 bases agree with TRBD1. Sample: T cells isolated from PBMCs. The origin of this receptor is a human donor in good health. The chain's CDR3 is CASSPPPGQGSEAFF. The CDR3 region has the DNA TGTGCCAGCTCACCACCCCCGGGACAGGGATCTGAAGCTTTCTTT. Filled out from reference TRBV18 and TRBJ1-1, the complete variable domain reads NAGVMQNPRHLVRRRGQEARLRCSPMKGHSHVYWYRQLPEEGLKFMVYLQKENIIDESGMPKERFSAEFPKEGPSILRIQQVVRGDSAAYFCASSPPPGQGSEAFFGQGTRLTVV.